This is a list of T cell receptor beta chains from one sample in a study of OX40 agonist ivuxolimab in advanced cancers. Generated by immunoSEQ multiplex PCR, the TCRdb table keeps only in-frame clones and is missing some. The data contain 25,000 to 30,000 clones, approximately 81% of them singletons. Sample: CD4+ or CD8+ T cells sorted from blood, taken in a trial of the OX40 agonist ivuxolimab. The source is an adult with an advanced solid tumor such as melanoma, head and neck, liver or kidney cancer. Each CDR3 is given with its conserved first and last residue. The D gene is left open where the match is weak. Size values are once, few and many counts, or a class for expanded clones, and some rows have none.

once | TRBJ2-7 | TRBV2 | NA | TGTGCCAGCATGCCCGGTGACAGGGATAGCGGCGAGCAGTACTTC | CASMPGDRDSGEQYF
NA | TRBJ2-7 | TRBV7-9 | TRBD1 | TGTGCCAGCAGCACAGATCTGGACAGGGCCTACGAGCAGTACTTC | CASSTDLDRAYEQYF
NA | TRBJ2-7 | TRBV7-2 | TRBD1 | TGTGCCAGCAGCTTTTGGACAGGGTCGGGGGAGCAGTACTTC | CASSFWTGSGEQYF
NA | TRBJ2-3 | TRBV6-4 | TRBD2 | TGTGCCAGCAGAGAGCGGGGGGGAAGCACAGATACGCAGTATTTT | CASRERGGSTDTQYF
NA | TRBJ2-3 | TRBV2 | NA | TGTGCCAGCAGTGCCGGCGGCTCTAGCACAGATACGCAGTATTTT | CASSAGGSSTDTQYF
once | TRBJ2-3 | TRBV10-1 | TRBD2 | TGCGCCAGCAGTGAAATAGCGGGAGGTGCGGCAGATACGCAGTATTTT | CASSEIAGGAADTQYF
NA | TRBJ2-7 | TRBV7-9 | NA | TGTGCCAGCAGCTTAAACGGGGGGCCTAGCGAGCAGTACTTC | CASSLNGGPSEQYF
NA | TRBJ2-3 | TRBV29-1 | NA | TGCAGCTTAAGAGAAGATACGCAGTATTTT | CSLREDTQYF
NA | TRBJ2-7 | TRBV6-5 | NA | TGTGCCAGCAGTTACGGGCAGGGGTACTCCTACGAGCAGTACTTC | CASSYGQGYSYEQYF
NA | TRBJ2-1 | TRBV27 | TRBD1 | TGTGCCAGCAGTTTGATGGGCGACAGGGAGATAGGCGATGAGCAGTTCTTC | CASSLMGDREIGDEQFF
NA | TRBJ2-5 | TRBV2 | TRBD2 | TGTGCCAGCAGTTCGGGACTAGCGGGGGGAGGTGAGACCCAGTACTTC | CASSSGLAGGGETQYF
NA | TRBJ2-6 | TRBV18 | NA | TGTGCCAGCTCACCCCATGAGGGGACGCTCTCTGGGGCCAACGTCCTGACTTTC | CASSPHEGTLSGANVLTF
NA | TRBJ1-2 | TRBV30 | NA | TGTGCCTGGAGCCCCGGGGTGAACTATGGCTACACCTTC | CAWSPGVNYGYTF
NA | TRBJ2-5 | TRBV11-2 | TRBD2 | TGTGCCAGCAGCTTACTAGCGGGGGGGAGAGAGACCCAGTACTTC | CASSLLAGGRETQYF
few | TRBJ1-1 | TRBV5-1 | NA | TGCGCCAGCAGCCTGGCGGGGGTGACTGAAGCTTTCTTT | CASSLAGVTEAFF
once | TRBJ2-7 | TRBV6-1 | NA | TGTGCCAGCAGTGAAAGTGAAGTCTACGAGCAGTACTTC | CASSESEVYEQYF
NA | TRBJ2-7 | TRBV4-1 | TRBD2 | TGCGCCAGCAGCCAAGATGTACTAGCGGGACGCTACGAGCAGTACTTC | CASSQDVLAGRYEQYF
few | TRBJ1-5 | TRBV4-1 | NA | TGCGCCAGCAGCCAAGAAAGGGACGCCTATCAGCCCCAGCATTTT | CASSQERDAYQPQHF
NA | TRBJ1-2 | TRBV27 | NA | TGTGCCAGCAGTTTATCGAGCGGGCGGCCACGCGCCTTC | CASSLSSGRPRAF
NA | TRBJ1-1 | TRBV6-6 | NA | TGTGCCAGCAGTTACCCAATTCAGGGTGGGGACACTGAAGCTTTCTTT | CASSYPIQGGDTEAFF
NA | TRBJ2-7 | TRBV7-3 | TRBD1 | TGTGCCAGCAGCCCGACAGGGATGAAGTACGAGCAGTACTTC | CASSPTGMKYEQYF
NA | TRBJ2-3 | TRBV4-3 | TRBD2 | TGCGCCAGCAGCCAAGAAGGGGCGGGAGGGCCAGATACGCAGTATTTT | CASSQEGAGGPDTQYF
NA | TRBJ1-1 | TRBV9 | TRBD1 | TGTGCCAGCAGTGCCCCTTGGGGCAGGGGGGAGAACACTGAAGCTTTCTTT | CASSAPWGRGENTEAFF
NA | TRBJ1-1 | TRBV11-3 | TRBD1 | TGTGCCAGCAGCTTAGGACAGGGAACTGAAGCTTTCTTT | CASSLGQGTEAFF
NA | TRBJ2-5 | TRBV19 | NA | TGTGCCAGTAGTATAGTCGGCTCCCCAGCGGGGACCCAGTACTTC | CASSIVGSPAGTQYF
NA | TRBJ1-5 | TRBV6-6 | NA | TGTGCCAGCAGTTCAGGGGTGGGTCAGCCCCAGCATTTT | CASSSGVGQPQHF
NA | TRBJ2-1 | TRBV27 | NA | TGTGCCAGCAGTTTATCGGGTTACGGGGTCAATGAGCAGTTCTTC | CASSLSGYGVNEQFF
NA | TRBJ2-3 | TRBV27 | TRBD2 | TGTGCCAGCACCCGGTCTAGCGGGGGAGATACGCAGTATTTT | CASTRSSGGDTQYF
NA | TRBJ2-5 | TRBV27 | NA | TGTGCCAGCAGTTTAGGCCCCCTAGAGACCCAGTACTTC | CASSLGPLETQYF
once | TRBJ2-3 | TRBV27 | TRBD2 | TGTGCCAGCAGTTCTAGCGGGAGCACAGATACGCAGTATTTT | CASSSSGSTDTQYF
NA | TRBJ2-7 | TRBV5-6 | NA | TGTGCCAGCAGCGTGGGAAGTTCCTACGAGCAGTACTTC | CASSVGSSYEQYF
NA | TRBJ1-2 | TRBV15 | NA | TGTGCCACCAGCAGATCCCCTTACCACACATCGGGAGGCTACACCTTC | CATSRSPYHTSGGYTF
NA | TRBJ2-7 | TRBV5-4 | NA | TGTGCCAGCAGCTTTCGGGAGAACCACGAGCAGTACTTC | CASSFRENHEQYF
NA | TRBJ2-1 | TRBV4-3 | TRBD2 | TGCGCCAGCAGCACACTAGCGGGATCCTACAATGAGCAGTTCTTC | CASSTLAGSYNEQFF
NA | TRBJ1-1 | TRBV13 | NA | TGTGCCAGCAGCTTATCGGGGGCTGAAGCTTTCTTT | CASSLSGAEAFF
NA | TRBJ1-4 | TRBV4-1 | NA | TGCGCCAGCAGCGATGGATCGTCAACTAATGAAAAACTGTTTTTT | CASSDGSSTNEKLFF
once | TRBJ1-1 | TRBV19 | NA | TGTGCCAGTAGTATCGGGCAGCTTGAAGCTTTCTTT | CASSIGQLEAFF
once | TRBJ1-6 | TRBV5-1 | NA | TGCGCCAGCAGCGGCGTAGGTGATTTTAATTCACCCCTCCACTTT | CASSGVGDFNSPLHF
once | TRBJ1-2 | TRBV5-1 | TRBD1 | TGCGCCAGCAGCCTAGGACAGGGGGCATGGGGCTACACCTTC | CASSLGQGAWGYTF
NA | TRBJ2-2 | TRBV7-9 | NA | TGTGCCAGCAGCCATCCCTCGGGCCAGCCCGGGGAGCTGTTTTTT | CASSHPSGQPGELFF
NA | TRBJ1-1 | TRBV4-1 | NA | TGCGCCAGCAGCCACCCCGGACCCTTTGGAGCTTTCTTT | CASSHPGPFGAFF
NA | TRBJ2-7 | TRBV5-1 | NA | TGCGCCAGCAGTCTGGCACAGGGAGCCTACGAGCAGTACTTC | CASSLAQGAYEQYF
NA | TRBJ1-3 | TRBV7-6 | NA | TGTGCCAGCAGCTTCAGGGTAGGCACCATATATTTT | CASSFRVGTIYF
NA | TRBJ1-3 | TRBV7-9 | NA | TGTGCCAGCAGCTTGGTGGCAGAAAGAAACACCATATATTTT | CASSLVAERNTIYF
NA | TRBJ2-2 | TRBV2 | NA | TGTGCCAGCAGTGAATCCGCGAACACCGGGGAGCTGTTTTTT | CASSESANTGELFF
NA | TRBJ2-5 | TRBV5-6 | TRBD2 | TGTGCCAGCAGCTTGGGACTAGCGGGGGGGCCCGAAGAGACCCAGTACTTC | CASSLGLAGGPEETQYF
NA | TRBJ2-7 | TRBV9 | NA | TGTGCCAGCAGAAGTCTGCGGACTGGTGCCTACGAGCAGTACTTC | CASRSLRTGAYEQYF
NA | TRBJ2-7 | TRBV30 | NA | TGTGCCTGGCGGGGCGGCAGCTCCTACGAGCAGTACTTC | CAWRGGSSYEQYF
NA | TRBJ1-2 | TRBV6-1 | NA | TGTGCCAGCAGTGAATTGGGCCAAGTCGCTGGTGGCTACACCTTC | CASSELGQVAGGYTF
NA | TRBJ2-1 | TRBV19 | TRBD1 | TGTGCCAGTGGCCGGGGACAGGGAAAAGGCAATGAGCAGTTCTTC | CASGRGQGKGNEQFF
NA | TRBJ1-4 | TRBV5-4 | NA | TGTGCCAGCAGCTTGGGCGGATCCTATAATGAAAAACTGTTTTTT | CASSLGGSYNEKLFF
NA | TRBJ2-5 | TRBV7-6 | NA | TGTGCCAGCAGCTTAACTGAACGAGAGACCCAGTACTTC | CASSLTERETQYF
NA | TRBJ2-1 | TRBV4-3 | NA | TGCGCCAGCAGCCAAGGGAGCATTTCCTACAATGAGCAGTTCTTC | CASSQGSISYNEQFF
NA | TRBJ1-1 | TRBV28 | TRBD1 | TGTGCCAGCAGTTTTGGGACAGTGAACACTGAAGCTTTCTTT | CASSFGTVNTEAFF
NA | TRBJ1-1 | TRBV18 | NA | TGTGCCAGCTCACCGGAAAGGGGCACTGAAGCTTTCTTT | CASSPERGTEAFF
NA | TRBJ2-2 | TRBV7-2 | TRBD2 | TGTGCCAGCAGCTACCTGTTGGTAGCGGGGGGGCCGACCGGGGAGCTGTTTTTT | CASSYLLVAGGPTGELFF
NA | TRBJ1-1 | TRBV6-4 | TRBD1 | TGTGCCAGCAGGGACAGGGATGGTGGCACTGAAGCTTTCTTT | CASRDRDGGTEAFF
NA | TRBJ1-1 | TRBV4-1 | NA | TGCGCCAGCAGCCAATTGGTAAGGGGGGCTGAAGCTTTCTTT | CASSQLVRGAEAFF
NA | TRBJ1-2 | TRBV1 | NA | TGCACCAGCAGCCAAGTGTCCCCCAGTTACAACTATGGCTACACCTTC | CTSSQVSPSYNYGYTF
once | TRBJ2-6 | TRBV30 | NA | TGTGCCTGTGACGACTCTGGGGCCAACGTCCTGACTTTC | CACDDSGANVLTF